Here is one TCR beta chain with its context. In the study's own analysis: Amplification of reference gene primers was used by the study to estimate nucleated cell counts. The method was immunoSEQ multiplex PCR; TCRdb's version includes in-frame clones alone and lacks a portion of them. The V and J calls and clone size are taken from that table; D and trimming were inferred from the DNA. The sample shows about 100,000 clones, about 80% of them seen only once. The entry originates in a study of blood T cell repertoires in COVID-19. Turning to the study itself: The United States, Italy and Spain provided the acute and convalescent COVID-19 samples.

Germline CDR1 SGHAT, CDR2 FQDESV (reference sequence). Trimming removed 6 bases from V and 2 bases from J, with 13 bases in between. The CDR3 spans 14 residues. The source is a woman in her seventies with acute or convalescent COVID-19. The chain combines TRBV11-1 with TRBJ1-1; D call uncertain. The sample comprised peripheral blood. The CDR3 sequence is CASRAHQTNTEAFF. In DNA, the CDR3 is TGTGCCAGCAGAGCACACCAGACAAACACTGAAGCTTTCTTT.